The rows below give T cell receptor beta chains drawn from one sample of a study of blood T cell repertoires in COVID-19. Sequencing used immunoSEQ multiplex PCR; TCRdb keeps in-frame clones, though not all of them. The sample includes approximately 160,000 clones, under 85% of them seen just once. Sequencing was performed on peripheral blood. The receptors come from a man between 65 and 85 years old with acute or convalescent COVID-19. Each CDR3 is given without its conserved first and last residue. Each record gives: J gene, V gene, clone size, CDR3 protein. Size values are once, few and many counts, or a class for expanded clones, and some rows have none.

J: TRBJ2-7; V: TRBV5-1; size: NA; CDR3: ASSPGGGAVYEQY
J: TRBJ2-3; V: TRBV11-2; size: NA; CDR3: ASRSPGQGEDTQY
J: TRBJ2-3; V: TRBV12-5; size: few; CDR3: ASGRDRGTDTQY
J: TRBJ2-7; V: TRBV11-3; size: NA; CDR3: ASSYRGAGPGEQY
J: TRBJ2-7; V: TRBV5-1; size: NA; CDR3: ASSRSAGAGEQY
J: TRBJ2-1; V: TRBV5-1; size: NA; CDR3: ASSSGLDRGYNEQF
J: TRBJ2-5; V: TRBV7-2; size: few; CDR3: ASSQTAGQETQY
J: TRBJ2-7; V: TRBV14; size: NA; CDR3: ASSQDTTTRANEQY
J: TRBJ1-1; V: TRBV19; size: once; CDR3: ASSSHRGSEAF
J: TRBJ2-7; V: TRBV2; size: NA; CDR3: ASSEDRSSSYEQY
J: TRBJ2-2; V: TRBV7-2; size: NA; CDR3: ASSAMGAGITGELF
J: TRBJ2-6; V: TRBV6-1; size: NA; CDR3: ASSALSRGVTGANVLT
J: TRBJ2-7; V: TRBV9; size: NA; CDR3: ASSAGTGRLY
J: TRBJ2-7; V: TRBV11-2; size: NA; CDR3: ASSLARGGLDEQY
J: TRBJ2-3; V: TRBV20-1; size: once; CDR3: SASIAGDSTDTQY
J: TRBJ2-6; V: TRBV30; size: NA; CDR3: AWSVPSGANVLT
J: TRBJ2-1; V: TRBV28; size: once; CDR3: ASSFSGPSSYNEQF
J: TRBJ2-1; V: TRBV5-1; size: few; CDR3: ASSLTGGVNEQF
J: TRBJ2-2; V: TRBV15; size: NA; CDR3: ATSRDRTDSGELF
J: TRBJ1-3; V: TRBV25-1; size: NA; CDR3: ASSESSSGNTIY
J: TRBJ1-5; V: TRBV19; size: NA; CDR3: ASSETRGGQPQH
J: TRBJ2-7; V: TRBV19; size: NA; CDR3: ASRRDRGYEQY
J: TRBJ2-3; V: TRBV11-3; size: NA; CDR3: ASMGSSTDTQY
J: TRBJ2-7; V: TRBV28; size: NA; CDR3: ASSSDYRDRGRYEQY
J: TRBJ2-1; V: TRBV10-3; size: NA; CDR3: AISGLAGDNEQF
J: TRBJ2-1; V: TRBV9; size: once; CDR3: ASSGRAEPQF
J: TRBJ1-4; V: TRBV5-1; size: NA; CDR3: ASSLVPRQGNEKLF
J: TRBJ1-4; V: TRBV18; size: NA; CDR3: ASSNRVPRGEKLF
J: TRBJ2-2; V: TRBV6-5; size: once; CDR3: ASSPPPGAAGELF
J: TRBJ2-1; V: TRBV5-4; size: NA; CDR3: ASSLSTYTYNEQF
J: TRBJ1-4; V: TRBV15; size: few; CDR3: ATSRETVEKLF
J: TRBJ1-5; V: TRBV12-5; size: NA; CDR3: ASGGGQRNQPQH
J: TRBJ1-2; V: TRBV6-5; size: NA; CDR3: ASNPGQGNYGYT
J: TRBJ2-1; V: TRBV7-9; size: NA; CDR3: ASSLALQLSDSYNEQF
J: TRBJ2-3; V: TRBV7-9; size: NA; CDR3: ASSLPQSTDTQY
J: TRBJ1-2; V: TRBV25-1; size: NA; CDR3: ASSKGQGHYGYT
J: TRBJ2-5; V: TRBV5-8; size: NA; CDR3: ASSKRGQETQY
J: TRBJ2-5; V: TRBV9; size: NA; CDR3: ASSVGTGVPQETQY
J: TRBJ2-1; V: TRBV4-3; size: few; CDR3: ASSQGTSGTLWDNEQF
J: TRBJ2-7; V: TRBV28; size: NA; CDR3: ASSLGRDEQY
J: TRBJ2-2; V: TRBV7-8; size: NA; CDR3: ASSLSTVNTGELF
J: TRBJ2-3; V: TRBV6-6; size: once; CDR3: ASSLPGGAPVGFMADTQY
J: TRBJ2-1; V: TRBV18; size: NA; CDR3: ASSPNRERGEQF
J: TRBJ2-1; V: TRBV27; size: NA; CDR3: ASSPDRLSSYNEQF